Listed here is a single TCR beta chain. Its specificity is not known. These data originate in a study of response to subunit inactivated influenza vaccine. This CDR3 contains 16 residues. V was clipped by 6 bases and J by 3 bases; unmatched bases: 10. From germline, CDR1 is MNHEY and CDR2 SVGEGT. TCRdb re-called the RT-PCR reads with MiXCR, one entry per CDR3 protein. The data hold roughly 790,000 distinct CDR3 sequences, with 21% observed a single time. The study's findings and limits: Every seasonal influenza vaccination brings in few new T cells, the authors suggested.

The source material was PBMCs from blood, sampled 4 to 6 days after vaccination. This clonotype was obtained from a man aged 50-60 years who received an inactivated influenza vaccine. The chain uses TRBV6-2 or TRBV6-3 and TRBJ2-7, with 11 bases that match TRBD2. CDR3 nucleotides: TGTGCCAGCAGGGCGCCGGGACTAGCGGTGAACTACGAGCAGTACTTC. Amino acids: CASRAPGLAVNYEQYF.